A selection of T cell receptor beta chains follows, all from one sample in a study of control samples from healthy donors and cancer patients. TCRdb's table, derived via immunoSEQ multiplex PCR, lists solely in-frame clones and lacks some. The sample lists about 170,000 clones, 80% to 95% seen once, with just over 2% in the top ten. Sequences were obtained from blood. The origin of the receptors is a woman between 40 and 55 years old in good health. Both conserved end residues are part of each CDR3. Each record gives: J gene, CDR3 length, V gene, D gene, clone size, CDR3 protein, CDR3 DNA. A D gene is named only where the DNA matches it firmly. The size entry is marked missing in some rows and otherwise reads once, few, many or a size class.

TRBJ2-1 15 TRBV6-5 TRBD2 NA CASRERGGPYNEQFF TGTGCCAGCAGAGAGCGGGGGGGCCCCTACAATGAGCAGTTCTTC
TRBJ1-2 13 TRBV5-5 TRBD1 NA CASSWTGPFGHTF TGTGCCAGCAGCTGGACAGGGCCTTTTGGCCACACCTTC
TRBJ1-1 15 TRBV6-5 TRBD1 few CASSIRQGARTEAFF TGTGCCAGCAGCATTAGACAGGGGGCGAGGACTGAAGCTTTCTTT
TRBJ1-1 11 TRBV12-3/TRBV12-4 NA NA CASSLGLGAFF TGTGCCAGCAGTTTAGGGCTAGGAGCTTTCTTT
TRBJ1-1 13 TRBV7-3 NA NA CATPGNPGTEAFF TGTGCCACCCCAGGAAATCCAGGCACTGAAGCTTTCTTT
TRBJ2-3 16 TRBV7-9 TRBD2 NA CASSLGLAVSTDTQYF TGTGCCAGCAGCCTCGGACTAGCGGTGAGCACAGATACGCAGTATTTT
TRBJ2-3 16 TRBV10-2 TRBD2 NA CASRPARLAGTDTQYF TGCGCCAGCAGGCCCGCGCGACTAGCGGGGACAGATACGCAGTATTTT
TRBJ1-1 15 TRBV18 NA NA CASSPPSGENTEAFF TGTGCCAGCTCACCACCATCAGGGGAGAACACTGAAGCTTTCTTT
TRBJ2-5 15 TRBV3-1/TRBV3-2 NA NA CASSPGVAPQETQYF TGTGCCAGCAGCCCCGGGGTAGCGCCCCAAGAGACCCAGTACTTC
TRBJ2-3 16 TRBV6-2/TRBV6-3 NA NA CASSYGPAGSIDTQYF TGTGCCAGCAGTTACGGTCCAGCGGGTTCGATAGATACGCAGTATTTT
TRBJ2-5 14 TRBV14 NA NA CASSPLRTQETQYF TGTGCCAGCAGCCCCCTTCGTACCCAAGAGACCCAGTACTTC
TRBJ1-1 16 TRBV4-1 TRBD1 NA CASSQTRQGSNTEAFF TGCGCCAGCAGTCAAACCCGACAGGGGAGTAACACTGAAGCTTTCTTT
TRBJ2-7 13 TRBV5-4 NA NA CASSSGWVGEQYF TGTGCCAGCAGCTCCGGATGGGTTGGCGAGCAGTACTTC
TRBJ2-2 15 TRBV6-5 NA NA CATQNWRADTGELFF TGTGCCACCCAGAACTGGAGAGCGGACACCGGGGAGCTGTTTTTT
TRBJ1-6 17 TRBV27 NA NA CASSPLTRQQNNSPLHF TGTGCCAGCAGCCCGTTAACGCGGCAACAAAATAATTCACCCCTCCACTTT
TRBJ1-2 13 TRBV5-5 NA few CASSPDRNYGYTF TGTGCCAGCAGCCCGGACAGAAACTATGGCTACACCTTC
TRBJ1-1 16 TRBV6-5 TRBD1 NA CASSYLRRGYIAEAFF TGTGCCAGCAGTTACTTGCGCAGGGGGTATATCGCTGAAGCTTTCTTT
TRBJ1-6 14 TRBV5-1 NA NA CASSLAEGLESLHF TGCGCCAGCAGCTTGGCCGAGGGGTTAGAATCCCTCCACTTT
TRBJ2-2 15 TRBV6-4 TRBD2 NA CASSRLAGVAGELFF TGTGCCAGCAGTAGACTAGCGGGGGTCGCCGGGGAGCTGTTTTTT
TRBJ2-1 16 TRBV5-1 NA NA CASSLGRGLSYNEQFF TGCGCCAGCAGCTTAGGTCGGGGCCTTTCCTACAATGAGCAGTTCTTC
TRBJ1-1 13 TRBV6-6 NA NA CASSPYGQTEAFF TGTGCCAGCAGTCCTTACGGACAAACCGAAGCTTTCTTT
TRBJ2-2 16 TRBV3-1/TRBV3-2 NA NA CASSPPRGAWTGELFF TGTGCCAGCAGCCCTCCCCGGGGGGCGTGGACCGGGGAGCTGTTTTTT
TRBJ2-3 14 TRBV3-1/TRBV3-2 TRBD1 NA CASSTTGGPDTQYF TGTGCCAGCAGTACGACAGGGGGCCCAGATACGCAGTATTTT
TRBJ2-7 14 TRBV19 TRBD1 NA CASSPRDSSYEQYF TGTGCCAGTAGTCCTCGGGACAGCTCCTACGAGCAGTACTTC
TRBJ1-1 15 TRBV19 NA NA CASSMDGGTGTEAFF TGTGCCAGTAGTATGGACGGCGGAACGGGGACTGAAGCTTTCTTT
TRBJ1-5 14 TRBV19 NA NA CASSTPVANQPQHF TGTGCCAGTAGTACCCCCGTTGCCAATCAGCCCCAGCATTTT
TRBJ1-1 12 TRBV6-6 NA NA CASSRGATEAFF TGTGCCAGCTCCCGGGGGGCCACTGAAGCTTTCTTT
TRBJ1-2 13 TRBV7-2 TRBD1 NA CASSLGTGIGYTF TGTGCCAGCAGCCTGGGGACAGGGATCGGCTACACCTTC
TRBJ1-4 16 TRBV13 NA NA CASSLSNTPTNEKLFF TGTGCCAGCAGCCTCTCAAATACCCCAACTAATGAAAAACTGTTTTTT
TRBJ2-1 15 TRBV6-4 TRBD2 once CASSDSGTSFNEQFF TGTGCCAGCAGTGATAGCGGGACTTCCTTCAATGAGCAGTTCTTC
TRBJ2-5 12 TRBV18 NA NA CASSPDKGTQYF TGTGCCAGCTCACCAGATAAGGGGACCCAGTACTTC
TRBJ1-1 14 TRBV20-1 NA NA CSASRTGKNTEAFF TGCAGTGCTAGTCGAACAGGGAAGAACACTGAAGCTTTCTTT
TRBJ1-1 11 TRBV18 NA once CASSPGAEAFF TGTGCCAGCTCACCAGGGGCTGAAGCTTTCTTT
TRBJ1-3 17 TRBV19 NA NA CASSPRSNRQWENTIYF TGTGCCAGTAGTCCCCGATCGAATCGACAGTGGGAAAACACCATATATTTT
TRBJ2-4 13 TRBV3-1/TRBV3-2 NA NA CASSPLAKNIQYF TGTGCCAGCAGCCCTCTAGCCAAAAACATTCAGTACTTC
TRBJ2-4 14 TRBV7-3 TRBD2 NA CASSLGAAGDIQYF TGTGCCAGCAGCTTAGGGGCCGCGGGAGACATTCAGTACTTC
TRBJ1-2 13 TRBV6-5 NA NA CASSYEGTYGYTF TGTGCCAGCAGTTACGAAGGGACCTATGGCTACACCTTC
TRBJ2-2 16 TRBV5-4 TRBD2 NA CASSSPLAGVTGELFF TGTGCCAGCAGCTCCCCACTAGCGGGGGTAACCGGGGAGCTGTTTTTT
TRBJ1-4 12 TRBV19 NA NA CASRTAGEKLFF TGTGCCAGTCGGACAGCAGGTGAAAAACTGTTTTTT
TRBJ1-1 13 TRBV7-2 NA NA CASSLGMNTEAFF TGTGCCAGCAGCTTAGGGATGAACACTGAAGCTTTCTTT
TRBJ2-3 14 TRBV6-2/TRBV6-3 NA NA CASSYGILVDTQYF TGTGCCAGCAGTTACGGGATCCTGGTGGATACGCAGTATTTT
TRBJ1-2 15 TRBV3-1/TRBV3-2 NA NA CASSQGGRGGYGYTF TGTGCCAGCAGCCAAGGGGGGCGTGGGGGCTATGGCTACACCTTC
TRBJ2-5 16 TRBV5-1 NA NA CASSLGSRGGQETQYF TGCGCCAGCAGCTTGGGTAGCAGGGGCGGCCAAGAGACCCAGTACTTC
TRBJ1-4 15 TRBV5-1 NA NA CASSLGRATNEKLFF TGCGCCAGCAGCTTGGGACGGGCAACTAATGAAAAACTGTTTTTT
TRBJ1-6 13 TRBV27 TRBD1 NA CASTSDRGSSLHF TGTGCCAGCACTTCGGACAGGGGGTCGTCCCTCCACTTT
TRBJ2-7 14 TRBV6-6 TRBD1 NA CASSPGRTGDEQYF TGTGCCAGCAGCCCAGGCAGGACAGGGGACGAGCAGTACTTC
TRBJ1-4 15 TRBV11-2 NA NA CASSSNWGGGEKLFF TGTGCCAGCAGCTCGAATTGGGGTGGAGGGGAAAAACTGTTTTTT
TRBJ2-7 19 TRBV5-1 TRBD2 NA CASSLSWTTTSGGAYEQYF TGCGCCAGCAGCTTGTCCTGGACGACCACTAGCGGGGGGGCCTACGAGCAGTACTTC
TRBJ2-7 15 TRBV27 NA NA CASSLREPYPYEQYF TGTGCCAGCAGTTTAAGGGAGCCTTATCCCTACGAGCAGTACTTC
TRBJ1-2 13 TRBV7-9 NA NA CASTKEGGSGYTF TGTGCCAGCACTAAGGAGGGTGGCTCTGGCTACACCTTC
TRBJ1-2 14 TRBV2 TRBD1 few CASSQGGQYYGYTF TGTGCCAGCAGTCAAGGGGGACAGTACTATGGCTACACCTTC